The 7 T cell receptor beta chains given below trace back to one sample, sequenced in a study of chemoradiotherapy in HPV16-positive cancers. TCRdb's copy holds only in-frame clones and misses some; the assay was immunoSEQ multiplex PCR. Counted here are about 66,000 clones, roughly 90% occurring once; the ten biggest clones make up around 3.8%. The starting material was blood, obtained from a patient who underwent chemoradiotherapy. These receptors originate from a human donor with HPV-associated anogenital cancer.

The CDR3 loop reads CASSLGDSAGNTIYF. The CDR3, as DNA: TGTGCCAGCAGCTTAGGGGACAGTGCCGGAAACACCATATATTTT. The V call is TRBV7-6, the J call TRBJ1-3; 7 bases are shared with TRBD1. The V and J ends lost 1 base and 4 bases, in that order; junction bases with no gene match: 4. The CDR3 runs to 15 residues. Germline-derived CDR1 and CDR2 are SGHVS and FNYEAQ.

The V gene is TRBV19, the J gene TRBJ1-2; no definite D call. The CDR3 consists of 15 residues. Trimming shortened V by 3 bases and J by 6 bases, and 17 bases separated the two germline ends. Germline CDR1 LNHDA, CDR2 SQIVND (reference sequence). DNA of the CDR3: TGTGCCAGTAGTATGTATCTTTGGACCCTCGATGGCTACACCTTC. Protein product: CASSMYLWTLDGYTF.

The CDR3 nucleotides are TGTGCCAGCAGCAGGGGACAGACAGGCACAGATACGCAGTATTTT. This translates into CASSRGQTGTDTQYF. The chain uses TRBV5-8 and TRBJ2-3; 7 positions match TRBD1. V was clipped by 4 bases and J by 1 base; unmatched bases: 6. The CDR3 sequence is 15 residues long. Germline-derived CDR1 and CDR2 are SGHTS and YDEGEE.

This sequence joins TRBV5-4 and TRBJ2-7, with 8 bases fitting TRBD1. The CDR3 length is 15 residues. Germline-derived CDR1 and CDR2 are SGHNT and YYREEE (reference sequence). With 0 bases clipped from V and 4 bases from J, the junction kept 6 bases outside the gene matches. CDR3 amino acids: CASSLDRGKLYEQYF. In nucleotides, the CDR3 is TGTGCCAGCAGCTTGGACAGGGGGAAACTTTACGAGCAGTACTTC. The variable domain in full, with the rest retrieved from reference TRBV5-4 and TRBJ2-7, is ETGVTQSPTHLIKTRGQQVTLRCSSQSGHNTVSWYQQALGQGPQFIFQYYREEENGRGNFPPRFSGLQFPNYSSELNVNALELDDSALYLCASSLDRGKLYEQYFGPGTRLTVT.

The gene calls are TRBV19 and TRBJ1-5, with D uncertain. The CDR3 extends over 13 amino acids. V was pared by 7 bases and J by 11 bases, with 18 bases between. CDR1 and CDR2 from the germline V gene are LNHDA and SQIVND (reference sequence). The CDR3 coding sequence is TGTGCCAGTATGACGTCGGGCGGCAAAGCCCAGCATTTT. Its translation: CASMTSGGKAQHF.

This clone appeared once. The chain is built from TRBV6-1 and TRBJ1-6; weak D call: TRBD1 (6 bases). V was trimmed by 7 bases and J by 10 bases, leaving 14 bases between them. In germline, CDR1 is MNHNS, CDR2 SASEGT. The CDR3 runs to 13 residues. The CDR3 loop is CASIWGRESPLHF. The CDR3 DNA reads as TGTGCCAGCATTTGGGGGCGAGAATCACCCCTCCACTTT.

The CDR3 loop is CASVGDTGELFF. CDR3 in DNA: TGTGCCAGCGTTGGCGACACCGGGGAGCTGTTTTTT. The chain employs TRBV5-4 and TRBJ2-2; D not resolved. Germline values: CDR1 SGHNT, CDR2 YYREEE (reference sequence). The CDR3 runs 12 residues. Trimming pared 7 bases from V and 3 bases from J, leaving 7 bases between.